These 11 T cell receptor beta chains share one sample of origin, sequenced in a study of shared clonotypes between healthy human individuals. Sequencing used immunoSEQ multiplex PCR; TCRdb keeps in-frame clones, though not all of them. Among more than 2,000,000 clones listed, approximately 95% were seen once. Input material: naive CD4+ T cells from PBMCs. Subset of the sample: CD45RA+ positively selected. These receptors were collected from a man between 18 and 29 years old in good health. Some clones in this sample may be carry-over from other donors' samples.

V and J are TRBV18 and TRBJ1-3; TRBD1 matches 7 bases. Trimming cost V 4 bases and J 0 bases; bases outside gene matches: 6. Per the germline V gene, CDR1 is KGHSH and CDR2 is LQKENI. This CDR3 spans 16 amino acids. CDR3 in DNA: TGTGCCAGCTCACAAAACAGGGGCAACTCTGGAAACACCATATATTTT. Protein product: CASSQNRGNSGNTIYF.

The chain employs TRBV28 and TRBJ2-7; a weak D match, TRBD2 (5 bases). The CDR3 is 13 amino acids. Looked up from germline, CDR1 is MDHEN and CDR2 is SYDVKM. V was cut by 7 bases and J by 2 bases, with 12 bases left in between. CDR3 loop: CASNRGLAYEQYF. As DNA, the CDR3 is TGTGCCAGCAATAGAGGGTTGGCCTACGAGCAGTACTTC.

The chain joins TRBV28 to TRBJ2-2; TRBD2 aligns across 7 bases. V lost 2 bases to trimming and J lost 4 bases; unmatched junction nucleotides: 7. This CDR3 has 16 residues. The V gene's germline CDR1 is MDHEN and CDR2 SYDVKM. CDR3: CASSLAGEAGTGELFF. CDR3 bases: TGTGCCAGCAGTTTAGCGGGGGAAGCGGGCACCGGGGAGCTGTTTTTT.

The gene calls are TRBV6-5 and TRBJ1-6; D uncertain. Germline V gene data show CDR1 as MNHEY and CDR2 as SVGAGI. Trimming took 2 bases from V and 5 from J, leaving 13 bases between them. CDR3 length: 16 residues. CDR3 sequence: CASSYDFQGDNSPLHF. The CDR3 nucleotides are TGTGCCAGCAGTTACGACTTTCAAGGAGATAATTCACCCCTCCACTTT.

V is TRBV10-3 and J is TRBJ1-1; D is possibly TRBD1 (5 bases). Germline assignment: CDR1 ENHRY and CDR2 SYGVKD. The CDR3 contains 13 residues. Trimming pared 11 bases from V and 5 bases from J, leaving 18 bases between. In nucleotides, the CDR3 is TGTGCCGCGACGGAGGGTGCAGGGACTGAAGCTTTCTTT. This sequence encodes CAATEGAGTEAFF.

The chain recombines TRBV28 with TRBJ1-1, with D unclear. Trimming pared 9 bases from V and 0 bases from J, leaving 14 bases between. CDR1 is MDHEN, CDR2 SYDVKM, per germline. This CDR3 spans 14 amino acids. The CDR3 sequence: CASLPTALNTEAFF. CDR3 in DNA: TGTGCCAGTCTACCCACAGCGCTGAACACTGAAGCTTTCTTT.

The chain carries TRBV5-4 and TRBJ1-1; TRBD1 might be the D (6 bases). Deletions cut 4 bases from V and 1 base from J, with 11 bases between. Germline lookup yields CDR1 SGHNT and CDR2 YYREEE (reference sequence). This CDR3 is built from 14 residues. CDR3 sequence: CASSPPRGNTEAFF. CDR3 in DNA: TGTGCCAGCAGCCCGCCCAGGGGGAACACTGAAGCTTTCTTT.

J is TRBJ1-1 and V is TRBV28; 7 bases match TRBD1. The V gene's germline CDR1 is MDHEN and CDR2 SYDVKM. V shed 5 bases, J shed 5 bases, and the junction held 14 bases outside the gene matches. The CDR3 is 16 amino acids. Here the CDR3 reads CASSPMTGRGKTEAFF. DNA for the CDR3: TGTGCCAGCAGTCCAATGACAGGGCGCGGGAAAACTGAAGCTTTCTTT.

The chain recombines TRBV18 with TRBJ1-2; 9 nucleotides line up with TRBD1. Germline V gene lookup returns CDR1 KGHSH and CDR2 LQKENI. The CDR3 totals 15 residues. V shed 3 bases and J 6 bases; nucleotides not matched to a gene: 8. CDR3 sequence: CASSPESGTGNGYTF. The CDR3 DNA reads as TGTGCCAGCTCACCGGAATCCGGGACAGGGAATGGCTACACCTTC.

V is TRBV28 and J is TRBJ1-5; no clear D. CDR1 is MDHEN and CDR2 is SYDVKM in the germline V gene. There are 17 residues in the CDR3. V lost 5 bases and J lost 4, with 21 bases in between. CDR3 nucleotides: TGTGCCAGCAGTAGCACGTACTACCTGCTTATGAATCAGCCCCAGCATTTT. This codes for CASSSTYYLLMNQPQHF. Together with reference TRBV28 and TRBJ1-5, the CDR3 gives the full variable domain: DVKVTQSSRYLVKRTGEKVFLECVQDMDHENMFWYRQDPGLGLRLIYFSYDVKMKEKGDIPEGYSVSREKKERFSLILESASTNQTSMYLCASSSTYYLLMNQPQHFGDGTRLSIL.

This CDR3 is CASSLLLGGTEAFF. CDR3 DNA sequence: TGCGCCAGCAGCCTGTTGTTGGGGGGCACTGAAGCTTTCTTT. The V gene is TRBV5-1, the J gene TRBJ1-1, with D maybe TRBD1 (5 bases). This CDR3 spans 14 amino acids. Trimming stripped 4 bases from V and 4 bases from J, with 14 bases between. Germline V gene sequence: CDR1 SGHRS, CDR2 YFSETQ.